A selection of T cell receptor beta chains follows, all from one sample in a study of long-term antiretroviral therapy in people with HIV. Libraries were prepared by immunoSEQ multiplex PCR; TCRdb keeps only in-frame clonotypes and omits some of them. The table includes 17,000 or so clones, 81% detected once. Sequencing used unsorted PBMCs, obtained 0.3 years after starting antiretroviral therapy. Receptors were obtained from a man younger than 30 with HIV. CDR3s include the opening cysteine and the closing phenylalanine or tryptophan. Fields, in order: V gene, D gene, J gene, clone size, CDR3 protein, CDR3 DNA. The D gene is left open where the match is weak. The size entry is marked missing in some rows and otherwise reads once, few, many or a size class.

v_gene: TRBV28; d_gene: .; j_gene: TRBJ2-2; abundance: .; CDR3aa: CASSSGPDNTGELFF; CDR3nt: TGTGCCAGCAGTTCAGGGCCCGACAACACCGGGGAGCTGTTTTTT
v_gene: TRBV28; d_gene: .; j_gene: TRBJ1-5; abundance: few; CDR3aa: CASRGASNQPQHF; CDR3nt: TGTGCCAGCAGAGGGGCGAGCAATCAGCCCCAGCATTTT
v_gene: TRBV4-1; d_gene: .; j_gene: TRBJ1-4; abundance: .; CDR3aa: CASSQEGAKLFF; CDR3nt: TGCGCCAGCAGCCAAGAAGGGGCGAAACTGTTTTTT
v_gene: TRBV30; d_gene: .; j_gene: TRBJ1-2; abundance: .; CDR3aa: CAWSVLSYGYTF; CDR3nt: TGTGCCTGGAGTGTGTTGAGCTATGGCTACACCTTC
v_gene: TRBV4-2; d_gene: TRBD1; j_gene: TRBJ1-2; abundance: .; CDR3aa: CASRDSDRGRYGYTF; CDR3nt: TGTGCCAGCAGAGACTCAGACAGGGGAAGGTATGGCTACACCTTC
v_gene: TRBV10-1; d_gene: .; j_gene: TRBJ1-1; abundance: .; CDR3aa: CASSESWDTEAFF; CDR3nt: TGCGCCAGCAGTGAGTCCTGGGATACTGAAGCTTTCTTT
v_gene: TRBV11-2; d_gene: TRBD1; j_gene: TRBJ2-5; abundance: .; CDR3aa: CASSLGDRGYGGTQYF; CDR3nt: TGTGCCAGCAGCTTAGGGGACAGGGGGTATGGAGGGACCCAGTACTTC
v_gene: TRBV5-1; d_gene: .; j_gene: TRBJ2-5; abundance: .; CDR3aa: CASSERETQYF; CDR3nt: TGCGCCAGCAGCGAAAGGGAGACCCAGTACTTC
v_gene: TRBV15; d_gene: .; j_gene: TRBJ1-5; abundance: .; CDR3aa: CATSRDNQPQHF; CDR3nt: TGTGCCACCAGCAGAGATAATCAGCCCCAGCATTTT
v_gene: TRBV5-4; d_gene: TRBD1; j_gene: TRBJ1-2; abundance: .; CDR3aa: CASSFQLTGGWYGYTF; CDR3nt: TGTGCCAGCAGCTTTCAACTAACAGGGGGTTGGTATGGCTACACCTTC
v_gene: TRBV2; d_gene: .; j_gene: TRBJ2-2; abundance: .; CDR3aa: CASRAYRVTNTGELFF; CDR3nt: TGTGCCAGCAGAGCCTATAGGGTGACGAACACCGGGGAGCTGTTTTTT
v_gene: TRBV19; d_gene: TRBD1; j_gene: TRBJ1-1; abundance: once; CDR3aa: CASSILGQTQNTEAFF; CDR3nt: TGTGCCAGTAGTATACTGGGACAGACCCAGAACACTGAAGCTTTCTTT
v_gene: TRBV7-3; d_gene: .; j_gene: TRBJ2-2; abundance: .; CDR3aa: CASSPGRWNTGELFF; CDR3nt: TGTGCCAGCAGCCCCGGGCGGTGGAACACCGGGGAGCTGTTTTTT
v_gene: TRBV4-1; d_gene: .; j_gene: TRBJ1-4; abundance: .; CDR3aa: CASSQGGRKLFF; CDR3nt: TGCGCCAGCAGCCAAGGGGGCCGGAAACTGTTTTTT
v_gene: TRBV10-2; d_gene: .; j_gene: TRBJ1-2; abundance: .; CDR3aa: CASSAHGSRGDGYTF; CDR3nt: TGCGCCAGCAGTGCTCATGGTAGCAGGGGAGACGGCTACACCTTC
v_gene: TRBV5-1; d_gene: .; j_gene: TRBJ2-5; abundance: .; CDR3aa: CASSLGLQETQYF; CDR3nt: TGCGCCAGCAGCTTGGGACTCCAAGAGACCCAGTACTTC
v_gene: TRBV4-2; d_gene: .; j_gene: TRBJ2-3; abundance: .; CDR3aa: CASSQGDRGGTTDTQYF; CDR3nt: TGTGCCAGCAGCCAAGGGGACCGTGGGGGCACGACAGATACGCAGTATTTT
v_gene: TRBV28; d_gene: .; j_gene: TRBJ2-1; abundance: .; CDR3aa: CATTSAGQPSSYNEQFF; CDR3nt: TGTGCCACCACTTCCGCGGGACAGCCGAGCTCCTACAATGAGCAGTTCTTC
v_gene: TRBV6-4; d_gene: TRBD1; j_gene: TRBJ2-6; abundance: .; CDR3aa: CASSDRADGANVLTF; CDR3nt: TGTGCCAGCAGCGACAGGGCGGATGGGGCCAACGTCCTGACTTTC
v_gene: TRBV13; d_gene: .; j_gene: TRBJ2-1; abundance: .; CDR3aa: CASSLEGRLQFF; CDR3nt: TGTGCCAGCAGCTTAGAGGGGCGCTTACAGTTCTTC
v_gene: TRBV6-1; d_gene: .; j_gene: TRBJ2-3; abundance: .; CDR3aa: CASTRGRGTSDTQYF; CDR3nt: TGTGCCAGCACTAGGGGGCGGGGGACCTCAGATACGCAGTATTTT
v_gene: TRBV5-1; d_gene: .; j_gene: TRBJ2-1; abundance: .; CDR3aa: CASRGGGLNEQFF; CDR3nt: TGCGCCAGCAGAGGAGGGGGGCTCAATGAGCAGTTCTTC
v_gene: TRBV2; d_gene: .; j_gene: TRBJ2-3; abundance: .; CDR3aa: CASSVMSGQGTQYF; CDR3nt: TGTGCCAGCAGTGTGATGTCGGGACAAGGTACGCAGTATTTT
v_gene: TRBV28; d_gene: TRBD1; j_gene: TRBJ2-5; abundance: .; CDR3aa: CASSLRDRKETQYF; CDR3nt: TGTGCCAGCAGCCTCCGGGACAGAAAAGAGACCCAGTACTTC
v_gene: TRBV27; d_gene: .; j_gene: TRBJ1-3; abundance: .; CDR3aa: CASRPPGAGNTIYF; CDR3nt: TGTGCCAGCAGACCCCCGGGGGCTGGAAACACCATATATTTT
v_gene: TRBV6-1; d_gene: .; j_gene: TRBJ2-3; abundance: .; CDR3aa: CASSEIGADTQYF; CDR3nt: TGTGCCAGCAGTGAGATCGGGGCAGATACGCAGTATTTT
v_gene: TRBV6-6; d_gene: TRBD1; j_gene: TRBJ1-4; abundance: .; CDR3aa: CASTRTGPNEKLFF; CDR3nt: TGTGCCAGCACCCGGACAGGGCCTAATGAAAAACTGTTTTTT
v_gene: TRBV7-9; d_gene: TRBD1; j_gene: TRBJ1-4; abundance: .; CDR3aa: CASSPGQPNEKLFF; CDR3nt: TGTGCCAGCAGCCCGGGACAGCCTAATGAAAAACTGTTTTTT
v_gene: TRBV2; d_gene: TRBD1; j_gene: TRBJ1-4; abundance: .; CDR3aa: CASSPKTGREKLFF; CDR3nt: TGTGCCAGCAGTCCTAAGACAGGGAGGGAAAAACTGTTTTTT
v_gene: TRBV27; d_gene: .; j_gene: TRBJ1-2; abundance: once; CDR3aa: CASSLVSGYGYTF; CDR3nt: TGTGCCAGCAGTTTGGTGTCCGGCTATGGCTACACCTTC
v_gene: TRBV7-8; d_gene: .; j_gene: TRBJ1-5; abundance: .; CDR3aa: CASSYDRLQPQHF; CDR3nt: TGTGCCAGCAGCTACGACAGGCTACAGCCCCAGCATTTT
v_gene: TRBV30; d_gene: TRBD2; j_gene: TRBJ2-3; abundance: .; CDR3aa: CAGGAGGTDTQYF; CDR3nt: TGTGCCGGAGGGGCGGGGGGCACAGATACGCAGTATTTT
v_gene: TRBV7-3; d_gene: TRBD2; j_gene: TRBJ2-1; abundance: .; CDR3aa: CASSLLAGDYNEQFF; CDR3nt: TGTGCCAGCAGCTTACTAGCGGGGGACTACAATGAGCAGTTCTTC
v_gene: TRBV4-1; d_gene: .; j_gene: TRBJ2-7; abundance: .; CDR3aa: CASSQDRRTLNEQYF; CDR3nt: TGCGCCAGCAGCCAAGATCGTCGAACCCTAAACGAGCAGTACTTC
v_gene: TRBV13; d_gene: .; j_gene: TRBJ1-1; abundance: .; CDR3aa: CASGETDNTEAFF; CDR3nt: TGTGCCAGCGGGGAGACTGATAACACTGAAGCTTTCTTT
v_gene: TRBV6-1; d_gene: .; j_gene: TRBJ2-7; abundance: .; CDR3aa: CASSEAGESYEQYF; CDR3nt: TGTGCCAGCAGTGAAGCGGGGGAGAGCTACGAGCAGTACTTC
v_gene: TRBV9; d_gene: TRBD1; j_gene: TRBJ2-1; abundance: .; CDR3aa: CASSTGDNEQFF; CDR3nt: TGTGCCAGCAGCACAGGGGACAATGAGCAGTTCTTC
v_gene: TRBV19; d_gene: .; j_gene: TRBJ2-3; abundance: .; CDR3aa: CASKARSTDTQYF; CDR3nt: TGTGCCAGTAAGGCGAGGAGCACAGATACGCAGTATTTT
v_gene: TRBV28; d_gene: TRBD1; j_gene: TRBJ1-4; abundance: .; CDR3aa: CASSLGGQLNEKLFF; CDR3nt: TGTGCCAGCAGTTTGGGGGGACAGCTTAATGAAAAACTGTTTTTT
v_gene: TRBV29-1; d_gene: .; j_gene: TRBJ2-2; abundance: .; CDR3aa: CSVDSPAGYTGELFF; CDR3nt: TGCAGCGTTGATTCTCCAGCAGGATACACCGGGGAGCTGTTTTTT
v_gene: TRBV2; d_gene: TRBD2; j_gene: TRBJ2-3; abundance: few; CDR3aa: CASSEALLAGGGTQYF; CDR3nt: TGTGCCAGCAGTGAAGCTTTACTAGCGGGGGGTGGTACGCAGTATTTT